Sequencing of this T cell receptor (beta chain) was carried out in a study of shared clonotypes between healthy human individuals. Clones were sequenced by immunoSEQ multiplex PCR, and TCRdb holds only the in-frame ones, with some missing. The sample lists 97,000 or so clones; less than 60% were seen once. This clone was picked up many times. Without sorting, samples used some 90 million PBMCs for genomic DNA. This CDR3 comprises 11 residues. Between the trimmed V and J ends, which lost 7 bases and 5 bases, there was a span of 8 bases. CDR1 is MDHEN and CDR2 is SYDVKM in the germline V gene. The sequencing input was PBMCs. The sequence was obtained from a middle-aged woman in good health. Some clones in this sample may be carry-over from other donors' samples. V gene TRBV28 combines with J gene TRBJ1-1; D perhaps matches TRBD1 (5 bases). The CDR3 region is CASNGGTEAFF. CDR3 coding DNA: TGTGCCAGCAACGGGGGAACTGAAGCTTTCTTT.